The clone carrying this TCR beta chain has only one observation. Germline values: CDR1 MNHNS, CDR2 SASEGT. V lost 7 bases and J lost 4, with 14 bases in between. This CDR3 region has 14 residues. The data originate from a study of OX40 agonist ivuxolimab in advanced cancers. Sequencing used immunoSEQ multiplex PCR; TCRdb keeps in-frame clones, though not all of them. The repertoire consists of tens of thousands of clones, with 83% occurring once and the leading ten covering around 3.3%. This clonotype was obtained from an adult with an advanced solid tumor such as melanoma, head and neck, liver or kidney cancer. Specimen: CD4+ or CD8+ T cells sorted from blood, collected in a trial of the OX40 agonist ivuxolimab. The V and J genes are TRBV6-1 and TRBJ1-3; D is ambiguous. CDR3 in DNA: TGTGCCAGCACGCAAGATTTTGAGGGAAACACCATATATTTT. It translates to CASTQDFEGNTIYF.